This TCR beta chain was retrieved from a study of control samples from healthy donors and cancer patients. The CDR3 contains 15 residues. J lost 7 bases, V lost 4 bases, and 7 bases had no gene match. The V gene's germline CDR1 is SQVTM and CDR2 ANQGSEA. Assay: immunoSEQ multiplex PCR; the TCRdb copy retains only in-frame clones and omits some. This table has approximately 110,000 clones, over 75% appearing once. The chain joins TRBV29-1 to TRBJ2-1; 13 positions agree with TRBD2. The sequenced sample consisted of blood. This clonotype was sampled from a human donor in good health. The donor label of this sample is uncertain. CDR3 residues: CSVAQLAGGSNEQFF. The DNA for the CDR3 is TGCAGCGTTGCACAACTAGCGGGGGGGTCTAATGAGCAGTTCTTC.